This T cell receptor beta chain was sequenced for a study of Graves' ophthalmopathy and Graves' hyperthyroidism. This clonotype was counted a few times. Beta-chain TCR CDR3 regions were amplified from RNA transcripts. After a first-round RT-PCR with HTBI primers, a second-round multiplex PCR was run. TCRdb recomputed calls from the multiplex PCR reads with MiXCR, one row per CDR3 protein. The sample carries hundreds of thousands of distinct CDR3 sequences, over 40% recorded once. The ends lost 6 bases at V and 4 bases at J; junction bases unmatched: 8. The CDR3 has 14 residues. Germline CDR1 is DFQATT and CDR2 is SNEGSKA (reference sequence).

This chain joins TRBV20-1 and TRBJ2-7; 11 nucleotides agree with TRBD1. The receptor's source is an adult man with Graves' ophthalmopathy. Sequences were obtained from peripheral blood. In DNA form, the CDR3 reads TGCAGTGCGGCCCCCGGGACAGGGGGTTACGAGCAGTACTTC. Translating it yields CSAAPGTGGYEQYF.